This T cell receptor beta chain appears in the sequencing data of a study of CXCR3-negative and CXCR3-positive naive CD8 T cells. At the level of the study: The libraries yielded 120 million to 150 million TRB reads, about 1.5 +/- 0.3 million each. Study-wide findings and caveats: The TRB CDR3s that CXCR3-positive naive cells carried were more hydrophobic than those of CXCR3-negative naive cells. Both naive subsets had comparably high diversity; memory CD8+ cells much lower.

The study made its TRB cDNA libraries by 5' RACE, adding UMI labels. TCRdb re-called the 5' RACE reads and gives one entry per CDR3 protein, without DNA. The specimen's table records roughly 110,000 distinct CDR3 sequences. Naive CD8+ T cells carried a CD45RO-CCR7+CD27+CD95- phenotype. Germline CDR1 and CDR2: DFQATT and SNEGSKA (reference sequence). There are 16 residues in the CDR3. Points on this clonotype: Its antigen is not identified.

V gene TRBV20-1 combines with J gene TRBJ1-5; TCRdb's D gene call, TRBD1, goes unchecked for lack of DNA. The sample consisted of naive CXCR3+ CD8+ T cells from blood. Noted subset: CD45RO-CCR7+CD27+CD95- naive CD8+ T cells expressing CXCR3 (TNR3+). This sequence was found in a human donor in good health. Some clones in this sample may be carry-over from other donors' samples. The CDR3 loop is CSARPTGTYSNQPQHF.